This TCR beta chain emerged from a study of cytomegalovirus exposure and HLA in healthy donors. Whole-study findings and limits: In a later analysis, DRB1 alleles had the most associated TCRs; HLA-C alleles the fewest. Presence/absence analyses assumed roughly uniform sequencing depth across donors. The Asian-associated ancestry cluster reportedly had fewer N-insertions than the roughly 720-donor mean in a later analysis.

Researchers ran the PCR with 60 Vbeta and 13 Jbeta primers. Authors' methods: In a later analysis, of 84 million or so unique beta chains, some 10 million appeared in at least two donors. Here immunoSEQ multiplex PCR was the method, and the copy in TCRdb shows in-frame clones only, minus some. V, J and clone size are taken as reported in that table, and D and trimming were inferred from the DNA itself. This table holds about 120,000 clones, 77% found once. In the case of this clone: Its antigen is as yet unknown.

The CDR3 runs to 15 residues. Germline CDR1 reads MRHNA; CDR2 reads SNTAGT. V lost 5 bases to trimming and J lost 9 bases; unmatched junction nucleotides: 12. The chain carries TRBV6-4 and TRBJ1-1; 10 bases line up with TRBD1. Sequencing was carried out using PBMCs. The clonotype originates from a man aged 35-49 years in good health and CMV-seropositive. The CDR3 DNA reads TGTGCCAGCAGTAATACCGGGACAGGGGTTTCGAAAGCTTTCTTT. Its translation: CASSNTGTGVSKAFF.